The 10 T cell receptor beta chains in this list originate from one sample, sequenced in a study of OX40 agonist ivuxolimab in advanced cancers. The library was produced with the immunoSEQ multiplex PCR assay. The clones in this table, taken by TCRdb from immuneACCESS, are in-frame only. Not every clone is retained; where verified, under half of the shortfall comes from an unresolved V gene, and the cause of the rest is unknown. Counted in this sample were about 83,000 clones; about nine tenths of them appeared once. The ten largest clones capture around 0.72% of the sample. This specimen consisted of CD4+ or CD8+ T cells sorted from blood, obtained in a trial of the OX40 agonist ivuxolimab. Receptors were obtained from an adult with an advanced solid tumor such as melanoma, head and neck, liver or kidney cancer.

This clone was counted once. The rearrangement joins TRBV29-1 to TRBJ1-6; TRBD1 matches 9 bases. The V and J ends lost 6 bases and 7 bases, in that order; junction bases with no gene match: 7. Germline CDR1 reads SQVTM; CDR2 reads ANQGSEA. The CDR3 is 14 residues long. The CDR3 sequence: CSVLSGQGNSPLHF. The DNA for the CDR3 is TGCAGCGTCCTGTCGGGACAGGGAAATTCACCCCTCCACTTT.

The chain combines TRBV2 with TRBJ2-7, with D unclear. With 6 bases removed from V and 2 bases from J, the gap between germline ends came to 5 bases. The CDR3 loop spans 11 amino acids. Germline-derived CDR1 and CDR2 are SNHLY and FYNNEI. Here the CDR3 DNA reads TGTGCCAGCAGGAACCCCTACGAGCAGTACTTC. This sequence encodes CASRNPYEQYF.

V gene TRBV6-5 combines with J gene TRBJ2-7; 9 positions match TRBD1. CDR1 is MNHEY, CDR2 SVGAGI, per germline. V lost 6 bases and J lost 2; bases outside the gene matches: 2. CDR3 length equals 13 residues. The CDR3 is CASRQGAAYEQYF. The CDR3, as DNA: TGTGCCAGCAGACAGGGGGCAGCCTACGAGCAGTACTTC.

About this clone: The sample contains more than one DNA sequence encoding this CDR3. The V gene is TRBV28, the J gene TRBJ1-5; TRBD1 is a possible D gene (5 bases). The germline V and J ends were trimmed by 7 bases and 1 base, with 11 bases remaining between them. CDR3 length: 14 residues. Per germline, CDR1 MDHEN and CDR2 SYDVKM. The CDR3 DNA reads as TGTGCCAGCACCTCGGGGGGGAGCAATCAGCCCCAGCATTTT. Translation gives CASTSGGSNQPQHF.

V gene TRBV6-6 combines with J gene TRBJ2-5, with D possibly being TRBD1 or TRBD2 (5 bases each). CDR1 is MNHNY, CDR2 SVGAGI, per germline (reference sequence). Deletions cut 10 bases from V and 4 bases from J, with 13 bases between. There are 12 residues in the CDR3. The CDR3 nucleotides are TGTGCCATCTCGGGGCCGGGAGAGACCCAGTACTTC. The encoded protein is CAISGPGETQYF.

CDR3 amino acids: CASSARLAGDLADTQYF. Here the CDR3 DNA reads TGTGCCAGCAGCGCTCGACTAGCGGGAGATCTGGCCGATACGCAGTATTTT. This chain connects TRBV9 to TRBJ2-3; TRBD2 aligns across 12 bases. The CDR3 has 17 residues. Germline V gives CDR1 SGDLS, CDR2 YYNGEE. V trimming: 3 bases; J trimming: 6 bases; junction bases outside the gene matches: 11.

The chain recombines TRBV19 with TRBJ2-7; TRBD1 matches 10 bases. The V gene end was trimmed by 5 bases and the J gene end by 4 bases; junction bases not matched to a gene: 5. This CDR3 comprises 14 residues. The germline gives CDR1 LNHDA, CDR2 SQIVND (reference sequence). The CDR3 loop reads CASSPGQGPYEQYF. For the CDR3, the DNA is TGTGCCAGTAGTCCGGGACAGGGGCCGTACGAGCAGTACTTC. Drawing the rest from reference TRBV19 and TRBJ2-7, the complete variable domain is DGGITQSPKYLFRKEGQNVTLSCEQNLNHDAMYWYRQDPGQGLRLIYYSQIVNDFQKGDIAEGYSVSREKKESFPLTVTSAQKNPTAFYLCASSPGQGPYEQYFGPGTRLTVT.

V gene TRBV18 combines with J gene TRBJ1-1; D perhaps matches TRBD1 (6 bases). Between the trimmed V and J ends, which lost 0 bases and 7 bases, there was a span of 21 bases. The CDR3 totals 17 residues. Germline assignment: CDR1 KGHSH and CDR2 LQKENI. This CDR3 is CASSPPAGGPKNGEAFF. DNA for the CDR3: TGTGCCAGCTCACCACCGGCCGGGGGCCCCAAGAATGGTGAAGCTTTCTTT.

This chain connects TRBV7-2 to TRBJ2-2; D gene uncertain. V lost 4 bases, J lost 7 bases, and 4 bases lay in between. CDR3 length: 11 amino acids. Germline CDR1 reads SGHTA; CDR2 reads FQGNSA. CDR3 coding DNA: TGTGCCAGCAGCTACCACGGGGAGCTGTTTTTT. This sequence encodes CASSYHGELFF.

In this sample, this clone turned up once. As DNA, the CDR3 is TGTGCCAGCAGCTTAGGCTTTAGAGATACGCAGTATTTT. Residues: CASSLGFRDTQYF. The rearrangement uses TRBV11-2 and TRBJ2-3; no reliable D call. V lost 1 base and J lost 5, with 7 bases in between. Germline CDR1 and CDR2: SGHAT and FQNNGV. CDR3 length equals 13 residues.